Each of the 11 T cell receptor beta chains below was sequenced from the same sample in a study of shared clonotypes between healthy human individuals. Sequencing was performed with immunoSEQ multiplex PCR; in TCRdb, only in-frame clones are kept and a portion is missing. The table records approximately 1.5 million clones, approximately 98.5% of them present only once. Sequencing input: naive CD4+ T cells sorted from blood. Subset specified: CD45RA+ positively selected. The receptors were sampled from a man aged 30-40 years in good health.

The gene calls are TRBV5-1 and TRBJ1-1; D gene uncertain. CDR3 length: 18 residues. Germline CDR1 SGHRS, CDR2 YFSETQ. V lost 2 bases, J lost 0 bases, and 20 bases lay in between. This CDR3 reads CASSLVSQPLLLNTEAFF. The CDR3 DNA sequence: TGCGCCAGCAGCTTAGTATCCCAGCCTTTGCTTTTGAACACTGAAGCTTTCTTT.

The V call is TRBV18, the J call TRBJ2-3; 7 nucleotides match TRBD1. The CDR3 covers 18 residues. J lost 0 bases, V lost 3 bases, and 12 bases had no gene match. CDR1 is KGHSH, CDR2 LQKENI, per germline. The CDR3 DNA follows: TGTGCCAGCTCACCTTGGTCGGGACAGACATCTAGCACAGATACGCAGTATTTT. It translates to CASSPWSGQTSSTDTQYF.

V and J are TRBV7-9 and TRBJ1-1; the D gene is possibly TRBD1 (5 bases). V lost 5 bases and J 2 bases, leaving 24 bases between the germline ends. The CDR3 sequence is 18 residues long. Per germline, CDR1 SEHNR and CDR2 FQNEAQ (reference sequence). Written as DNA, the CDR3 is TGTGCCAGCAGCCCCGGGACCGCGGGAACCAAGGGCAACACTGAAGCTTTCTTT. Translation: CASSPGTAGTKGNTEAFF.

The chain recombines TRBV9 with TRBJ2-2, with a possible D match to TRBD2 (6 bases). The germline gives CDR1 SGDLS, CDR2 YYNGEE. The CDR3 contains 16 residues. V was trimmed by 2 bases and J by 2 bases, leaving 13 bases between them. The CDR3 nucleotides read TGTGCCAGCAGCGTTCGGGGGAACCTTAACACCGGGGAGCTGTTTTTT. Translated: CASSVRGNLNTGELFF.

V is TRBV6-1 and J is TRBJ2-1; D possibly corresponds to TRBD1 (6 bases). V gave up 7 bases and J gave up 4 bases, with 17 bases separating them. The CDR3 covers 15 residues. Germline CDR1 and CDR2: MNHNS and SASEGT. In nucleotides, the CDR3 is TGTGCCAGCAACGACAGACAGGTTCTTTACAATGAGCAGTTCTTC. Translating gives CASNDRQVLYNEQFF.

This chain links TRBV5-1 with TRBJ2-3, with 8 bases aligning to TRBD2. CDR3 length equals 16 residues. Germline-derived CDR1 and CDR2 are SGHRS and YFSETQ. The junction had 4 bases not matched to a gene; V was cut back by 0 bases and J by 1 base. In DNA form, the CDR3 reads TGCGCCAGCAGCTTGGAGGCACTAGCGGGCACAGATACGCAGTATTTT. Encoded protein: CASSLEALAGTDTQYF.

For this clone: The identical CDR3 is also encoded by other nucleotide sequences in the sample. CDR3 residues: CASSVGTSSYNEQFF. The CDR3 DNA is TGTGCCAGCAGCGTAGGGACAAGCTCCTACAATGAGCAGTTCTTC. The chain uses TRBV9 and TRBJ2-1; tentative D call: TRBD1 (5 bases). V was clipped by 0 bases and J by 0 bases, with 7 bases between them. Germline CDR1 reads SGDLS; CDR2 reads YYNGEE. The CDR3 contains 15 residues.

The genes are TRBV10-1 and TRBJ1-3, with D unclear. The germline V gene has CDR1 WNHNN and CDR2 SYGVQD (reference sequence). V was clipped by 0 bases and J by 0 bases, with 21 bases between them. This CDR3 is built from 20 residues. The CDR3, as DNA: TGCGCCAGCAGTGAGTCGAAATCGGCGACCCCACAGAGCTCTGGAAACACCATATATTTT. Protein product: CASSESKSATPQSSGNTIYF.

The V call is TRBV13, the J call TRBJ1-2, with D tentatively TRBD1 (5 bases). The CDR3 has 14 residues. V was trimmed by 5 bases and J by 6 bases, leaving 16 bases between them. Germline CDR1 PRHDT, CDR2 FYEKMQ (reference sequence). CDR3 in DNA: TGTGCCAGCAGCCTAGACCCCGGGGGGGATGGCTACACCTTC. Translated: CASSLDPGGDGYTF.

This chain joins TRBV5-4 and TRBJ2-7; tentatively, D is TRBD1 or TRBD2 (5 bases each). The CDR3 length is 14 residues. Germline CDR1 is SGHNT and CDR2 is YYREEE (reference sequence). Trimming left V 4 bases short and J 2 bases short, with 13 bases between. CDR3: CASSPGTDPYEQYF. CDR3 nucleotides: TGTGCCAGCAGCCCCGGGACCGATCCCTACGAGCAGTACTTC.

The gene calls are TRBV5-1 and TRBJ2-3; D is unresolved. V gave up 7 bases and J gave up 4 bases, with 10 bases separating them. The CDR3 length is 12 residues. The germline gives CDR1 SGHRS, CDR2 YFSETQ. This chain's CDR3 is CASGPPADTQYF. The DNA for the CDR3 is TGCGCCAGCGGCCCCCCAGCAGATACGCAGTATTTT.